This TCR beta chain stems from a study of technical replicates of blood from several donors. V lost 5 bases, J lost 1 base, and 2 bases stayed unmatched. CDR3 length: 15 residues. The germline V gene encodes CDR1 MNHEY and CDR2 SVGAGI. Assay: immunoSEQ multiplex PCR; the TCRdb copy retains only in-frame clones and omits some. The data show some 74,000 clones, with approximately 97% seen just once and 0.25% to 0.3% held by the top ten. The sequence was obtained from a human donor in good health. The gene calls are TRBV6-5 and TRBJ2-3, with 11 bases lining up with TRBD2. The sequenced sample consisted of T cells isolated from PBMCs. This CDR3 is CASSQLAGGTDTQYF. CDR3 sequence (DNA): TGTGCCAGCAGTCAACTAGCGGGGGGCACAGATACGCAGTATTTT.